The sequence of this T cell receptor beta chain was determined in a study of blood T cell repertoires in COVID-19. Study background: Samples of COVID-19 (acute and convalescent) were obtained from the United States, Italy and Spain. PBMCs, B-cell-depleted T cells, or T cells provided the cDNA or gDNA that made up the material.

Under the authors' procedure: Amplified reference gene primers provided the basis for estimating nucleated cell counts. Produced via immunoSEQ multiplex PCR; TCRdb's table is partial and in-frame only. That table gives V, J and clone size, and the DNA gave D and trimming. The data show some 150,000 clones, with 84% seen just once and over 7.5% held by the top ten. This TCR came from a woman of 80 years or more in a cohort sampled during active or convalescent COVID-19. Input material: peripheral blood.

The CDR3 DNA reads as TGTGCCAGCAGTCTTACACGGCGGGGGTACAATGAGCAGTTCTTC. Translated: CASSLTRRGYNEQFF. This chain links TRBV6-5 with TRBJ2-1; 7 positions match TRBD2. V lost 5 bases, J lost 4 bases, and 8 bases stayed unmatched. CDR3 size: 15 residues. Germline CDR1 and CDR2: MNHEY and SVGAGI.